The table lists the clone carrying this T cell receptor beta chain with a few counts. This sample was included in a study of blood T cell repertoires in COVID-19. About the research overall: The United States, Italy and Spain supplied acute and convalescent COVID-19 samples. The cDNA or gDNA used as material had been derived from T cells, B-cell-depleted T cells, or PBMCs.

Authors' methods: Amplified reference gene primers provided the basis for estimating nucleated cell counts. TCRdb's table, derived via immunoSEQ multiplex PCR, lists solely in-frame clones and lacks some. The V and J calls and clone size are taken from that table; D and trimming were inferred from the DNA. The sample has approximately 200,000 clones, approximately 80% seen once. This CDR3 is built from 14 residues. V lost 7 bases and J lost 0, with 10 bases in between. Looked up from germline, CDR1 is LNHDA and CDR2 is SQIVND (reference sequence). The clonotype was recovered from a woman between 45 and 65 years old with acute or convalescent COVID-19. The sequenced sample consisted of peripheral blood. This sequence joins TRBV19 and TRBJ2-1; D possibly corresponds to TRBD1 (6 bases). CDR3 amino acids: CASTQGSSYNEQFF. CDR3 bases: TGTGCCAGTACCCAGGGGAGCTCCTACAATGAGCAGTTCTTC.